This TCR beta chain was recorded in a study of Graves' ophthalmopathy and Graves' hyperthyroidism listed by TCRdb under 2018. Context from the whole study: Peripheral blood was collected before any treatment was given, at the time of initial diagnosis. The study used TCR beta repertoire signatures to distinguish Graves' ophthalmopathy from Graves' hyperthyroidism and to predict progression to ophthalmopathy. In total, approximately 130 blood samples were TCR-sequenced: some 43 ophthalmopathy, over 70 hyperthyroidism and some 17 hyperthyroidism-to-ophthalmopathy patients. A discovery set of 100 or so patients (approximately 42 ophthalmopathy, 57 stable hyperthyroidism) was enrolled to explore V-J signatures distinguishing ophthalmopathy from hyperthyroidism. An independent validation cohort was composed of 18 hyperthyroidism patients and around 16 patients who later progressed from hyperthyroidism to ophthalmopathy. In over 5 hyperthyroidism patients, the T-cell repertoire of thyroid tissue was compared with the T-cell repertoire of blood. After sampling, hyperthyroidism patients received methimazole starting at 30 mg daily, and ophthalmopathy patients received high-dose intravenous methylprednisolone. The approximately 98 discovery patients were randomly divided into training and test sets at a 7:3 ratio. Study-level results and caveats: Most expanded thyroid clonotypes with a frequency above 0.001 also appeared in blood, which suggests that blood repertoires may reflect the immune response in the thyroid. Ophthalmopathy was separated from stable hyperthyroidism by the 13-signature model with just under 90% sensitivity and about 83% specificity in cross-validation and with 80%/75% in the test set. Sample size was not predetermined statistically, and investigators were not blinded to group allocation. In validation, the model predicted ophthalmopathy progression with about 70% sensitivity and around 72% specificity; some twelve predicted patients were CT-confirmed with GO in a median of approximately 6.5 months.

TCR beta CDR3 regions were amplified from RNA transcripts for repertoire sequencing. The first round of RT-PCR was done with HTBI primers and the Qiagen OneStep RT-PCR kit, and was followed by a second round of multiplex PCR, then size selection and purification. The libraries underwent paired-end sequencing with 100 bp reads on an Illumina HiSeq2000. Regarding the original processing steps: SOAPnuke was used for read processing, and reads with adapters, uncalled bases, a mean Phred below 15, or no exact constant-primer or identifier match were discarded. COPE v1.2.5 was used to merge the high-quality paired reads. Clonotypes were defined as unique nucleotide sequences and were aligned to IMGT TRB V, D and J references using MiTCR v1.1. The analysis was limited to V-J combinations with a frequency above 0.0001, which together covered around 99% of the repertoires. For each V-J combination, a TCR clonal expansion and chaos score was defined as the ratio of F50 clonal expansion to chaos observed in the TCRdist matrix. Welch's t-statistics and random forest were used to narrow the features down to about twelve V-J combinations, which were then fed into a naive Bayes classifier. The Morisita-Horn index was used to measure how similar the thyroid and blood repertoires were. TCRdb reprocessing: public reads trimmed at Q25 with fastp, clones called with MiXCR, in-frame beta chains kept. For every CDR3 protein sequence, its rows merge into one entry that carries the most common genes and DNA. These V and J calls originate from TCRdb's pipeline instead of the authors' own analysis. In this sample the table shows roughly 380,000 distinct CDR3 sequences, 15% of which occur a single time. Of the sample, roughly 7% falls within the top ten clones.

Hyperthyroidism was considered stable if no progression to ophthalmopathy occurred within 18 months of follow-up. Patients with hyperthyroidism were aged 18 to 65 years, had been newly diagnosed, and had a disease duration of less than 2 months. Patients were excluded if they had other autoimmune diseases, uncontrolled infections, pregnancy or lactation. Clinical symptoms, serum thyroxine, TRAb, thyroid ultrasound and orbital computed tomography were used for diagnosis. Ficoll-Paque density gradient centrifugation was used to isolate PBMCs from 10 ml of fresh peripheral blood. Trizol reagent was used to extract the total RNA, and its quality was then checked on an Agilent 2100 Bioanalyzer. V lost 5 bases and J lost 10 bases; the stretch between them is 23 bases long. The CDR3 runs 15 amino acids, cysteine and phenylalanine included. Only CDR3 DNA remains: 45 bases, in frame from the first base. The CDR1 and CDR2 encoded by the germline V gene (reference sequence) are LNHDA and SQIVND.

In this sample, this clonotype turned up a few times. Its antigen has not been determined. No base quality information exists; no much larger clone differs at one position. The sequence links TRBV19 to TRBJ1-1; the D gene is possibly TRBD1, with 6 bases matching. Sequencing was done on a sample of peripheral blood. The receptor was isolated from a woman between 18 and 29 years old with stable Graves' hyperthyroidism. Donor details come from another sample of the same person, matched by shared clones. The CDR3 amino acid sequence is: CASSPRGGPRGVAFF. The bases read TGTGCCAGTAGTCCCAGGGGAGGACCCCGTGGGGTAGCTTTCTTT.